This T cell receptor beta chain was recovered during a study of cytomegalovirus exposure and HLA in healthy donors. Study summary: Unique TCR beta sequences numbering 95 million to 130 million came from roughly 180 million T cells in an earlier analysis. Study-level findings and limits: In a later analysis, specific HLA alleles were associated with around 17,000 TCR beta sequences at a 0.05 false discovery rate. Accounts indicate the classifier identified cytomegalovirus status with strong specificity and sensitivity. A later look showed TCR association rates differing by HLA locus, highest for DRB1 and lowest for HLA-C.

V was pared by 1 base and J by 8 bases, with 11 bases between. Germline assignment: CDR1 MGHDK and CDR2 SYGVNS. There are 13 residues in the CDR3. The PCR made use of 60 Vbeta and 13 Jbeta primers. Some clones are missing from TCRdb's copy, which holds only in-frame ones; the method was immunoSEQ multiplex PCR. The sample holds about 140,000 clones. A word on this clone: Its antigen is not identified.

The sequence was obtained from a woman younger than 35 in good health and CMV-seronegative. The sample consisted of PBMCs. This chain uses TRBV25-1 with TRBJ1-2; D not certain. The CDR3 protein is CASSELEGGGYTF. CDR3 DNA sequence: TGTGCCAGCAGTGAATTAGAGGGTGGGGGCTACACCTTC.